What follows is one T cell receptor beta chain and its context. This sample is part of a study of blood T cell repertoires in COVID-19. Study overall: T cells, B-cell-depleted T cells, or PBMCs supplied cDNA or gDNA.

J gave up 3 bases and V 8 bases, and 4 bases lay outside the gene matches. The CDR3 contains 13 residues. Germline V gives CDR1 MDHEN, CDR2 SYDVKM. How the authors handled the data: Using reference gene primer amplification, nucleated cell counts were estimated. Here immunoSEQ multiplex PCR was the method, and the copy in TCRdb shows in-frame clones only, minus some. The D gene and trimming were derived from the DNA, and the V and J assignments and clone size from that table. The repertoire holds some 87,000 clones, with approximately 78% as singletons. V gene TRBV28 combines with J gene TRBJ1-2; 9 bases line up with TRBD1. Sequencing was performed on peripheral blood. The receptor comes from a human donor in a cohort sampled during active COVID-19. In DNA, the CDR3 is TGTGCCAGCGGACAGGGGCCTTACTATGGCTACACCTTC. Its translation: CASGQGPYYGYTF.